What follows are 25 T cell receptor beta chains derived from one specimen sequenced in a study of graft-versus-host responses after intestinal transplantation. Sequencing used immunoSEQ multiplex PCR; TCRdb keeps in-frame clones, though not all of them. The sample holds tens of thousands of clones; 94% are singletons and the top ten take 0.35% to 0.45%. These TCRs' antigens remain unknown. The material sequenced was unstimulated CD4+ T cells sorted from spleen or lymph node cells, taken before transplant. The receptors here all came from a human donor who was the organ donor for an intestinal transplant.

The chain couples TRBV30 to TRBJ1-5; D is ambiguous. Germline lookup yields CDR1 GTSNPN and CDR2 SVGIG (reference sequence). Trimming removed 2 bases from V and 6 bases from J, with 11 bases in between. This CDR3 comprises 13 residues. The CDR3 sequence: CAWSKVETQPQHF. CDR3 bases: TGTGCCTGGAGTAAAGTAGAGACTCAGCCCCAGCATTTT.

V usage is TRBV6-5 and J usage is TRBJ2-1, with D maybe TRBD2 (6 bases). The CDR3 has 16 residues. Trimming removed 0 bases from V and 6 bases from J, with 15 bases in between. The germline V gene encodes CDR1 MNHEY and CDR2 SVGAGI. The CDR3 sequence: CASSYSGLADRNEQFF. The CDR3 nucleotides are TGTGCCAGCAGTTACTCGGGGTTAGCGGATCGCAATGAGCAGTTCTTC.

This clone was seen a single time. This chain joins TRBV4-3 and TRBJ2-3, with a possible D match to TRBD2 (5 bases). The germline gives CDR1 LGHNA, CDR2 YSLEER. The CDR3 is 19 residues long. Trimming took 0 bases from V and 0 from J, leaving 19 bases between them. The CDR3: CASSQDRTGGTPSTDTQYF. In DNA, the CDR3 is TGCGCCAGCAGCCAAGATCGGACCGGAGGAACTCCAAGCACAGATACGCAGTATTTT.

This chain uses TRBV7-3 with TRBJ2-5; 8 nucleotides agree with TRBD2. The V gene end was trimmed by 5 bases and the J gene end by 2 bases; junction bases not matched to a gene: 10. The length of the CDR3 is 16 residues. The germline CDR1 and CDR2 sequences are SGHTA and FQGTGA. The CDR3 DNA reads TGTGCCAGCAGCCCCGCCGGGGGGGGCCCTCAAGAGACCCAGTACTTC. Protein product: CASSPAGGGPQETQYF.

The chain combines TRBV6-5 with TRBJ2-7; tentatively, D is TRBD1 (6 bases). Germline V CDR1 and CDR2: MNHEY, SVGAGI. The CDR3 has 11 amino acids. The ends were cut back, 6 bases at V and 4 bases at J, with 7 bases in the middle. CDR3: CASRGQYEQYF. In DNA form, the CDR3 reads TGTGCCAGCAGGGGACAATACGAGCAGTACTTC.

This chain links TRBV7-2 with TRBJ2-3, with 15 bases aligning to TRBD2. The trim removed 4 bases at V and 4 bases at J, leaving 9 bases unmatched. The CDR3 has 18 residues. CDR1 and CDR2 (germline): SGHTA, FQGNSA. CDR3 protein: CASSWGLAGGRMPDTQYF. CDR3 in DNA: TGTGCCAGCAGCTGGGGACTAGCGGGGGGACGTATGCCAGATACGCAGTATTTT.

The CDR3 spells CASSFAAAYGYTF. The DNA for the CDR3 is TGTGCCAGCAGCTTCGCGGCAGCTTATGGCTACACCTTC. The chain joins TRBV11-2 to TRBJ1-2; D is undetermined. Germline loops: CDR1 SGHAT, CDR2 FQNNGV. The CDR3 extends over 13 amino acids. Trimming cost V 3 bases and J 5 bases, with 10 bases left between them.

The gene calls are TRBV11-3 and TRBJ2-5; the D is unclear. V gave up 0 bases and J gave up 3 bases, with 5 bases separating them. Looked up from germline, CDR1 is SGHNT and CDR2 is YENEEA. The CDR3 covers 13 residues. This chain's CDR3 is CASSLDQEETQYF. Written as DNA, the CDR3 is TGTGCCAGCAGCTTAGACCAGGAAGAGACCCAGTACTTC.

This chain uses TRBV4-1 with TRBJ2-1; 12 nucleotides agree with TRBD2. The V gene's germline CDR1 is MGHRA and CDR2 YSYEKL. There are 15 residues in the CDR3. V shed 1 base and J 7 bases; nucleotides not matched to a gene: 2. CDR3 sequence reads: CASSQASGGVNEQFF. The CDR3 nucleotides read TGCGCCAGCAGCCAAGCTAGCGGGGGGGTAAATGAGCAGTTCTTC.

This chain links TRBV7-2 with TRBJ2-7, with D possibly TRBD2 on 6 matching bases. The CDR3 covers 18 residues. Looked up from germline, CDR1 is SGHTA and CDR2 is FQGNSA. Trimming cost V 2 bases and J 4 bases, with 24 bases left between them. CDR3 sequence reads: CASSLRATRRPPNYEQYF. DNA of the CDR3: TGTGCCAGCAGCTTACGGGCGACTAGAAGGCCCCCCAATTACGAGCAGTACTTC. The full variable domain, rest sourced from reference TRBV7-2 and TRBJ2-7, is GAGVSQSPSNKVTEKGKDVELRCDPISGHTALYWYRQSLGQGLEFLIYFQGNSAPDKSGLPSDRFSAERTGGSVSTLTIQRTQQEDSAVYLCASSLRATRRPPNYEQYFGPGTRLTVT.

V gene TRBV6-5 combines with J gene TRBJ2-2; no clear D gene. This CDR3 is 11 amino acids long. Germline values: CDR1 MNHEY, CDR2 SVGAGI. V was cut by 6 bases and J by 5 bases, with 4 bases left in between. The CDR3 spells CASRKTGELFF. In DNA form, the CDR3 reads TGTGCCAGCAGGAAGACCGGGGAGCTGTTTTTT.

The chain employs TRBV7-8 and TRBJ2-2; D ambiguous. The CDR3 consists of 15 residues. Germline CDR1 SGHVS, CDR2 FQNEAQ. V lost 7 bases, J lost 0 bases, and 12 bases lay in between. The CDR3 reads CASTSLPANTGELFF. Here the CDR3 DNA reads TGTGCCAGCACCTCCCTCCCCGCGAACACCGGGGAGCTGTTTTTT.

This clone was seen once. This chain connects TRBV5-1 to TRBJ1-1; a weak D match, TRBD1 (5 bases). CDR1 is SGHRS and CDR2 is YFSETQ in the germline V gene. The CDR3 spans 14 residues. Between the trimmed V and J ends, which lost 1 base and 1 base, there was a span of 8 bases. The CDR3, as DNA: TGCGCCAGCAGCTTGAAAGGACAGAACACTGAAGCTTTCTTT. Translation: CASSLKGQNTEAFF. Variable domain in full (rest from reference TRBV5-1 and TRBJ1-1): KAGVTQTPRYLIKTRGQQVTLSCSPISGHRSVSWYQQTPGQGLQFLFEYFSETQRNKGNFPGRFSGRQFSNSRSEMNVSTLELGDSALYLCASSLKGQNTEAFFGQGTRLTVV.

This chain uses TRBV7-2 with TRBJ2-1; 11 nucleotides agree with TRBD2. The CDR3 extends over 16 amino acids. The V gene's germline CDR1 is SGHTA and CDR2 FQGNSA. After removal of 5 bases from V and 7 bases from J, the junction contained 10 bases not matched to a gene. As DNA, the CDR3 is TGTGCCAGCAGCCACATTTCTAGCGGGGGGAGGAATGAGCAGTTCTTC. Its translation: CASSHISSGGRNEQFF. The entire variable domain, with the rest obtained from reference TRBV7-2 and TRBJ2-1, is as follows: GAGVSQSPSNKVTEKGKDVELRCDPISGHTALYWYRQSLGQGLEFLIYFQGNSAPDKSGLPSDRFSAERTGGSVSTLTIQRTQQEDSAVYLCASSHISSGGRNEQFFGPGTRLTVL.

The chain is built from TRBV5-1 and TRBJ2-1; 11 positions agree with TRBD1. The CDR3 length is 16 residues. Germline lookup yields CDR1 SGHRS and CDR2 YFSETQ. Losses at the gene ends were 1 base for V and 8 bases for J; bases not matched to a gene: 8. CDR3 region: CASSLYAGQGAYEQFF. The CDR3 coding sequence is TGCGCCAGCAGCTTGTACGCCGGACAGGGGGCATATGAGCAGTTCTTC.

The chain employs TRBV19 and TRBJ1-6; tentatively, D is TRBD1 (5 bases). Germline values: CDR1 LNHDA, CDR2 SQIVND (reference sequence). The CDR3 loop spans 15 amino acids. Trimming shortened V by 7 bases and J by 7 bases, and 17 bases separated the two germline ends. CDR3 residues: CASKQGGAANSPLHF. The CDR3 nucleotides read TGTGCCAGTAAGCAGGGTGGGGCAGCAAATTCACCCCTCCACTTT.

V is TRBV16 and J is TRBJ1-5; D gene ambiguous. There are 15 residues in the CDR3. V lost 0 bases and J lost 2, with 8 bases in between. CDR1 is KGHSY, CDR2 FQNENV, per germline. CDR3 sequence (DNA): TGTGCCAGCAGCCAATCTACGTGGGGCAATCAGCCCCAGCATTTT. Protein sequence: CASSQSTWGNQPQHF.

The rearrangement links TRBV30 to TRBJ1-5, with D possibly being TRBD1 (5 bases). V shed 1 base and J shed 6 bases, with 13 bases lying between them. The CDR3 extends over 14 amino acids. The germline V gene has CDR1 GTSNPN and CDR2 SVGIG (reference sequence). In DNA form, the CDR3 reads TGTGCCTGGAGTGGGGGCGGGGATGCTCAGCCCCAGCATTTT. Its translation: CAWSGGGDAQPQHF.

The chain couples TRBV13 to TRBJ2-4; 8 bases align to TRBD2. This CDR3 has 18 residues. Looked up from germline, CDR1 is PRHDT and CDR2 is FYEKMQ (reference sequence). V lost 2 bases and J lost 2; bases outside the gene matches: 11. The CDR3 DNA sequence: TGTGCCAGCAGCTTAACTAGCGGTGGCCTTGGGTCCAAAAACATTCAGTACTTC. This translates into CASSLTSGGLGSKNIQYF.

This rearrangement joins TRBV6-5 to TRBJ2-7; the match to TRBD2 covers 12 bases. From germline, CDR1 is MNHEY and CDR2 SVGAGI. J lost 2 bases, V lost 6 bases, and 5 bases had no gene match. CDR3 length: 15 amino acids. The chain's CDR3 is CASSQTSGGPYEQYF. The CDR3 nucleotides read TGTGCCAGCAGCCAAACTAGCGGGGGGCCCTACGAGCAGTACTTC.

CDR3 loop: CASSSPRGGGNTDTQYF. The CDR3 DNA reads TGTGCCAGCAGCTCACCAAGAGGGGGGGGAAACACAGATACGCAGTATTTT. The gene calls are TRBV7-2 and TRBJ2-3; D may be TRBD2 (7 bases). The germline V and J ends were trimmed by 4 bases and 2 bases, with 19 bases remaining between them. This CDR3 contains 17 residues. Looked up from germline, CDR1 is SGHTA and CDR2 is FQGNSA.

This clone occurred a few times. The chain combines TRBV6-5 with TRBJ2-7; D may be TRBD2 (5 bases). Trimming shortened V by 6 bases and J by 2 bases, and 11 bases separated the two germline ends. CDR3 size: 13 residues. From germline, CDR1 is MNHEY and CDR2 SVGAGI. In DNA, the CDR3 is TGTGCCAGCAGGAGGGCCCCCCCCTACGAGCAGTACTTC. It yields the protein CASRRAPPYEQYF.

The J gene is TRBJ1-1, the V gene TRBV2, with TRBD1 as a possible D gene (6 bases). From germline, CDR1 is SNHLY and CDR2 FYNNEI. V dropped 4 bases and J dropped 4 bases, with 13 bases sitting between them. This CDR3 is 14 amino acids long. The chain's CDR3 is CASSASRGGTEAFF. CDR3 nucleotide sequence: TGTGCCAGCAGTGCATCCCGAGGGGGCACTGAAGCTTTCTTT.

Note on this clone: Relative to the germline gene, one junction end is altered; a read error may explain this. The chain recombines TRBV5-1 with TRBJ1-2, with a weak D call TRBD1 (6 bases). The CDR3 sequence is 16 residues long. The germline gives CDR1 SGHRS, CDR2 YFSETQ. CDR3 loop: CASGLAGGGRYYGYTF. The CDR3 coding sequence is TGCGCCAGCGGCTTGGCCGGTGGGGGGCGATACTATGGCTACACCTTC. Combining the CDR3 with reference TRBV5-1 and TRBJ1-2 gives the whole variable domain KAGVTQTPRYLIKTRGQQVTLSCSPISGHRSVSWYQQTPGQGLQFLFEYFSETQRNKGNFPGRFSGRQFSNSRSEMNVSTLELGDSALYLCASGLAGGGRYYGYTFGSGTRLTVV.

Comments on this clone: The sample holds other DNA sequences that translate to the same CDR3. J is TRBJ2-7 and V is TRBV7-2; TRBD1 agrees at 7 bases. CDR3 length: 14 residues. With V trimmed by 4 bases and J by 2 bases, 5 bases remained unmatched. Per the germline V gene, CDR1 is SGHTA and CDR2 is FQGNSA. CDR3 in amino acids: CASSSRDRAYEQYF. In nucleotides, the CDR3 is TGTGCCAGCAGCTCCCGGGACAGAGCCTACGAGCAGTACTTC.